This T cell receptor (beta chain) emerged from a study of post-analysis software for immune sequencing data. About the study: Disease trajectories encompassed relapsing-remitting, secondary progressive and progressive-relapsing multiple sclerosis.

In germline, CDR1 is LNHNV, CDR2 YYDKDF (reference sequence). The CDR3 consists of 19 residues. V was clipped by 1 base and J by 2 bases; unmatched bases: 14. Libraries were made from TCR beta cDNA, and they carried unique molecular identifiers. MiXCR, run by TCRdb on the PCR reads, gives a single entry per CDR3 protein. The sample has roughly 870,000 distinct CDR3 sequences; roughly half are singletons. As regards this clonotype: Its antigen is not known.

Study-wide results and caveats: With TRBV5-6, TRBV5-1 and TRBV20-1 included, about five TRBV segments were more frequent in patients than in controls. Normalized Chao1 diversity was significantly reduced in patients versus controls. Under F measure analysis, samples from one preparation batch co-clustered strongly.

This chain connects TRBV15 to TRBJ2-3; 8 bases map to TRBD2. Sequenced input: blood. This TCR came from a girl aged 10 to 17 with multiple sclerosis. This CDR3 reads CATSRVRVLGGGDTDTQYF. CDR3 bases: TGTGCCACCAGCAGAGTTCGAGTGCTCGGGGGGGGAGACACAGATACGCAGTATTTT.